The clone carrying this T cell receptor beta chain was seen just once. TCRdb keeps only in-frame clones here, not all; method: immunoSEQ multiplex PCR. The table lists about 330,000 clones, 80% to 90% of them singletons. This record comes from a study of blood T cell repertoires in COVID-19. The receptor comes from a man aged 30-40 years who had recovered from COVID-19. The sequenced sample was PBMCs or T cells enriched from blood (not recorded which).

CDR3 sequence (DNA): TGTGCCAGTAGTATTCACGGGGGGGATGAGCAGTTCTTC. Its translation is CASSIHGGDEQFF. This chain links TRBV19 with TRBJ2-1, with 8 bases that match TRBD2. There are 13 residues in the CDR3. Trimming at V came to 3 bases and at J to 8 bases, leaving 3 bases not matched to a gene. Germline V gene sequence: CDR1 LNHDA, CDR2 SQIVND (reference sequence).